This T cell receptor beta chain was documented in a study of T-cell memory formation after mild COVID-19. Overall study: Each donor largely had its own TCR clusters. Overall study results and limits: CD4+ contracting clones were found mainly in CM and EM, and CD8+ ones in EMRA. Some clones that responded turned up in pre-infection memory, which suggests that cross-reactive memory joined in.

It was 5'RACE with constant-segment primers that produced the TCR alpha and TCR beta cDNA libraries, which carried sample barcodes and UMIs. TCRdb re-analysed the 5' RACE reads in MiXCR, keeping a single row per CDR3 protein. Of nearly 40,000 distinct CDR3 sequences listed, 5% to 7% are singletons. The germline CDR1 and CDR2 sequences are SEHNR and FQNEAQ (reference sequence). CDR3 length equals 14 residues. V lost 5 bases to trimming and J lost 4 bases; unmatched junction nucleotides: 3. A remark on this clonotype: Its antigen is still unknown.

The sequencing sample was made of PBMCs or a T cell subset sorted from them (not recorded which). The sequence was obtained from an adult who had mild COVID-19 (a few samples of this study predate the infection). Cell type and time point are not known. J is TRBJ1-2 and V is TRBV7-9; 11 nucleotides agree with TRBD1. CDR3: CASSLGTGGYGYTF. CDR3 nucleotide sequence: TGTGCCAGCAGCCTCGGGACAGGGGGCTATGGCTACACCTTC.